This T cell receptor (beta chain) was captured by sequencing in a study of CD8 T cells in ankylosing spondylitis. Overall study findings and caveats: Within peripheral blood, clones linked to disease were CD8+ and relatively rare.

Using its own MiXCR run on the 5' RACE reads, TCRdb lists one record per CDR3 protein. Of about 190,000 distinct CDR3 sequences listed, 10% to 15% are singletons. In the case of this clonotype: Its target is unknown.

The sequence came from a female donor with ankylosing spondylitis or in good health (not recorded which). Specimen: blood, either unsorted or a sorted T cell fraction (not recorded which).

The CDR3 DNA reads as TGTGCCAGCAGCTTGAAGCGGGAGCGGAATGAGCAGTTCTTC. Amino acids: CASSLKRERNEQFF. The V call is TRBV7-9, the J call TRBJ2-1; 8 bases map to TRBD2. Unmatched junction bases numbered 5, after V lost 3 bases and J lost 7 bases. CDR1 SEHNR and CDR2 FQNEAQ come from the germline V gene (reference sequence). The CDR3 is made up of 14 amino acids.